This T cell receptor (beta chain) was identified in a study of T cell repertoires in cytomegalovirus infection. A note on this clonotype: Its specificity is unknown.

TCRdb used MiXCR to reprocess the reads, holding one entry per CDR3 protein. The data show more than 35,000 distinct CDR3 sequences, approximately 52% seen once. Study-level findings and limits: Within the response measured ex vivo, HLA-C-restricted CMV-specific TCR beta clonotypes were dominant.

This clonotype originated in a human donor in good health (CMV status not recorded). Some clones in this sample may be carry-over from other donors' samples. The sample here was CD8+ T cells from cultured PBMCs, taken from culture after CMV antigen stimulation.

The CDR3 loop reads CASSYTDSGTEAFF. The CDR3 DNA follows: TGTGCCAGCAGTTACACCGACTCGGGGACTGAAGCTTTCTTT. The rearrangement links TRBV28 to TRBJ1-1; no definite D call. Germline V gene lookup returns CDR1 MDHEN and CDR2 SYDVKM. The length of the CDR3 is 14 residues. The ends were cut back, 4 bases at V and 5 bases at J, with 14 bases in the middle.